Here is one T cell receptor beta chain with its context. The entry originates in a study of T cells in narcolepsy. This CDR3 is 14 amino acids long. Trimming removed 5 bases at V and 5 bases at J, with 13 bases between. Germline V gene sequence: CDR1 LNHDA, CDR2 SQIVND (reference sequence). TCRdb's table, derived via immunoSEQ multiplex PCR, lists solely in-frame clones and lacks some. The sample yields over 40,000 clones, 88% seen once. V is TRBV19 and J is TRBJ1-5; unclear D gene. The TCR comes from a human donor with narcolepsy. What was sequenced was CD45RA- memory CD4+ T cells from PBMCs. CDR3 in amino acids: CASSPGRSDQPQHF. The CDR3 DNA follows: TGTGCCAGTAGTCCCGGCAGGAGTGATCAGCCCCAGCATTTT.